This TCR beta chain was obtained from a study of human T cells and chemical hapten exposure. Each cDNA molecule in the library carried unique molecular identifiers. TCRdb itself ran the RACE reads through MiXCR, one entry per CDR3 protein. Among a few hundred thousand distinct CDR3 sequences, about 6% were seen once, and the ten largest hold approximately 5.4%. Germline CDR1 is SGHTA and CDR2 is FQGTGA. Trimming shortened V by 5 bases and J by 5 bases, and 19 bases separated the two germline ends. The CDR3 contains 15 residues. Indicated time point: patch test 2, 6 weeks after DPC sensitization. Sample treatment: therapeutic diphenylcyclopropenone sensitization with weekly scalp DPC.

The source is a woman between 18 and 29 years old with alopecia areata. Some clones in this sample may be carry-over from other donors' samples. The chain joins TRBV7-3 to TRBJ2-7; D perhaps matches TRBD2 (6 bases). Sequences were derived from whole blood, sampled in connection with sensitization to the hapten diphenylcyclopropenone (DPC). As DNA, the CDR3 is TGTGCCAGCAGCCTCCAACCGCTAGCGATGAACGAGCAGTACTTC. Its translation is CASSLQPLAMNEQYF.